The present T cell receptor beta chain was sequenced within a study of beta chain features in type 1 diabetes. Looked up from germline, CDR1 is SGHRS and CDR2 is YFSETQ. This CDR3 region has 15 residues. Losses at the gene ends were 0 bases for V and 4 bases for J; bases not matched to a gene: 3. Overall study findings and caveats: The study found moderately but significantly shorter TCRB CDR3s in all four CD4+ subsets of Type 1 diabetes patients. It was not settled here whether HLA type affects TCRB rearrangement.

Expressed TCRB transcripts got sequenced, as all isolated RNA was reverse transcribed. Profiling relied on immunoSEQ multiplex PCR, and the TCRdb table lists in-frame clones only, not all of them. This sample has roughly 330,000 clones; approximately 13% occur once, and the top ten carry roughly 0.015%. The sample holds a few counts of this clone. As yet, its antigen is unknown. The source is a woman younger than 35 with type 1 diabetes. Sequencing input: naive CD4+ T cells from blood. J is TRBJ2-5 and V is TRBV5-1; 10 bases agree with TRBD2. CDR3 DNA: TGCGCCAGCAGCTTGGTAGCGGGAGGAGGAGAGACCCAGTACTTC. Its translation: CASSLVAGGGETQYF.